This TCR beta chain was recorded in a study of blood T cell repertoires in COVID-19. Repertoires were generated with immunoSEQ multiplex PCR, while TCRdb's copy carries only in-frame clones and drops some. Altogether 300,000 to 450,000 clones are present, more than 75% being singletons, with the ten largest covering 1.2%. The CDR3 extends over 12 amino acids. Recovered status applied to Cohort 3 donors who had two consecutive negative PCRs. It also applied to those with clearance or with symptom resolution. The sample comprised PBMCs or T cells enriched from blood (not recorded which). This receptor was identified in a woman younger than 35 who had recovered from COVID-19. The rearrangement uses TRBV21-1 and TRBJ2-7; the table's D call, TRBD2, was not checked against the DNA. TRBV21-1 is designated a pseudogene. The CDR3 protein is CGEGAGAYEQYF. CDR3 DNA: TGCGGGGAAGGGGCGGGGGCCTACGAGCAGTACTTC.